The next 21 T cell receptor beta chains were all read from a single sample in a study of T cell responses to AZD1222 COVID-19 vaccine. Only in-frame clones appear in the TCRdb table, and some are missing; sequencing was by immunoSEQ multiplex PCR. The sample shows roughly 70,000 clones, roughly four fifths of them seen only once. The sequencing used peripheral blood, collected on day 0 of AZD1222 vaccination. All receptors come from an adult in good health.

This chain connects TRBV24-1 to TRBJ1-1; D may be TRBD1 (5 bases). This CDR3 comprises 14 residues. Germline V gene lookup returns CDR1 KGHDR and CDR2 SFDVKD. V was cut by 2 bases and J by 11 bases, with 17 bases left in between. CDR3 sequence: CATSDSWGEFGAFF. CDR3 nucleotide sequence: TGTGCCACCAGTGATTCGTGGGGCGAGTTCGGCGCTTTCTTT.

The genes are TRBV12-3 or TRBV12-4 and TRBJ2-7; D call uncertain. This CDR3 is 13 amino acids long. Deletions cut 2 bases from V and 3 bases from J, with 8 bases between. The CDR3 reads CASSLNPNYEQYF. Here the CDR3 DNA reads TGTGCCAGCAGTTTAAACCCTAACTACGAGCAGTACTTC.

The J gene is TRBJ1-6, the V gene TRBV4-3, with TRBD1 matching 7 bases. The CDR3 has 15 residues. The germline gives CDR1 LGHNA, CDR2 YSLEER. V was pared by 5 bases and J by 5 bases, with 6 bases of the junction left unmatched. The CDR3 spells CASSSRDRDNSPLHF. For the CDR3, the DNA is TGCGCCAGCAGCTCCCGGGACAGAGATAATTCACCCCTCCACTTT.

The chain couples TRBV5-1 to TRBJ2-5; TRBD2 is a possible D gene (6 bases). This CDR3 contains 14 residues. V was cut by 6 bases and J by 5 bases, with 17 bases left in between. Germline CDR1 reads SGHRS; CDR2 reads YFSETQ. The CDR3 protein is CASTRETVGETQYF. CDR3 bases: TGCGCCAGCACCCGGGAGACCGTCGGGGAGACCCAGTACTTC.

This sequence joins TRBV5-5 and TRBJ2-7; maybe TRBD2 (6 bases). CDR3 size: 15 residues. V lost 3 bases to trimming and J lost 1 base, with 14 bases between them. Germline V gene lookup returns CDR1 SGHKS and CDR2 YYEKEE (reference sequence). The CDR3 sequence: CASSWNIGGSYEQYF. CDR3 sequence (DNA): TGTGCCAGCAGCTGGAACATTGGGGGGTCCTACGAGCAGTACTTC.

The chain's CDR3 is CASSVQGSGNTIYF. For the CDR3, the DNA is TGTGCCAGCAGCGTACAGGGATCCGGAAACACCATATATTTT. The V call is TRBV9, the J call TRBJ1-3; tentative D call: TRBD1 (5 bases). The V gene's germline CDR1 is SGDLS and CDR2 YYNGEE. The V end was cut by 1 base, the J end by 4 bases, with 9 bases between. The CDR3 covers 14 residues. The full variable domain, in which reference TRBV9 and TRBJ1-3 provide the parts outside the CDR3, is DSGVTQTPKHLITATGQRVTLRCSPRSGDLSVYWYQQSLDQGLQFLIQYYNGEERAKGNILERFSAQQFPDLHSELNLSSLELGDSALYFCASSVQGSGNTIYFGEGSWLTVV.

This clone was detected a few times. The CDR3 loop is CASSGYNQPQHF. Written as DNA, the CDR3 is TGTGCCAGCAGTGGTTACAATCAGCCCCAGCATTTT. The chain uses TRBV12-3 or TRBV12-4 and TRBJ1-5; D not certain. V was clipped by 5 bases and J by 3 bases, with 5 bases between them. The CDR3 spans 12 residues.

This clone was picked up a small number of times. The chain carries TRBV4-1 and TRBJ1-4; TRBD1 might be the D (5 bases). Trimming shortened V by 3 bases and J by 5 bases, and 13 bases separated the two germline ends. Germline values: CDR1 MGHRA, CDR2 YSYEKL. This CDR3 is built from 15 residues. The DNA for the CDR3 is TGCGCCAGCAGCCAGGGGGGGAGGAGGAATGAAAAACTGTTTTTT. Translating it yields CASSQGGRRNEKLFF.

The chain links TRBV7-2 to TRBJ2-7; D is possibly TRBD1 (6 bases). The CDR3 runs to 14 residues. Germline V gene sequence: CDR1 SGHTA, CDR2 FQGNSA. The V and J ends lost 1 base and 0 bases respectively, with 7 bases between them. The CDR3 protein is CASSLDRASYEQYF. The CDR3 DNA reads as TGTGCCAGCAGCTTAGACAGGGCCTCCTACGAGCAGTACTTC.

V gene TRBV13 combines with J gene TRBJ2-7; D not resolved. Trimming left V 0 bases short and J 1 base short, with 4 bases between. Germline V CDR1 and CDR2: PRHDT, FYEKMQ (reference sequence). CDR3 length: 13 amino acids. The CDR3, as DNA: TGTGCCAGCAGCTTAGGCCTGTCCTACGAGCAGTACTTC. Translated: CASSLGLSYEQYF.

The V and J genes are TRBV19 and TRBJ1-5; 11 bases match TRBD1. The J segment lost 5 bases and the V segment lost 4 bases, leaving 4 bases of the junction unmatched. The CDR3 is made up of 15 amino acids. CDR1 and CDR2 from the germline V gene are LNHDA and SQIVND (reference sequence). The CDR3 nucleotides read TGTGCCAGTAGTAGGGACAGGGGGATTTATCAGCCCCAGCATTTT. This sequence encodes CASSRDRGIYQPQHF.

The chain recombines TRBV5-6 with TRBJ2-7; D ambiguous. The germline V and J ends were trimmed by 1 base and 1 base, with 6 bases remaining between them. CDR1 SGHDT and CDR2 YYEEEE come from the germline V gene. The CDR3 runs 13 residues. The chain's CDR3 is CASSLPESYEQYF. The CDR3 bases are TGTGCCAGCAGCTTGCCGGAATCCTACGAGCAGTACTTC.

This sequence joins TRBV14 and TRBJ1-4; 8 bases line up with TRBD1. The CDR3 is 16 amino acids. V gave up 4 bases and J gave up 7 bases; unmatched junction bases: 11. Germline V gene data show CDR1 as SGHDN and CDR2 as FVKESK. CDR3 bases: TGTGCCAGCAGCCCCCCGGGCGACAGGGGTAGTGAAAAACTGTTTTTT. Its translation is CASSPPGDRGSEKLFF.

V usage is TRBV2 and J usage is TRBJ1-2, with 10 bases that match TRBD1. Germline CDR1 reads SNHLY; CDR2 reads FYNNEI. The V gene end was trimmed by 6 bases and the J gene end by 7 bases; junction bases not matched to a gene: 11. The CDR3 has 15 amino acids. The CDR3 region is CASSPLRDRGAGYTF. Written as DNA, the CDR3 is TGTGCCAGCAGCCCTCTCCGGGACAGGGGTGCTGGCTACACCTTC.

This chain links TRBV4-2 with TRBJ2-1; D unclear. V lost 1 base to trimming and J lost 8 bases, with 12 bases between them. This CDR3 is built from 14 residues. Per the germline V gene, CDR1 is LGHNA and CDR2 is YNFKEQ. Written as DNA, the CDR3 is TGTGCCAGCAGCCAAGCTTCCCGACAAGATGAGCAGTTCTTC. Amino acids: CASSQASRQDEQFF.

The chain joins TRBV5-4 to TRBJ1-1, with D unclear. V dropped 3 bases and J dropped 1 base, with 4 bases sitting between them. The CDR3 loop spans 12 amino acids. CDR1 is SGHNT and CDR2 is YYREEE in the germline V gene (reference sequence). Here the CDR3 DNA reads TGTGCCAGCAGCTCCGAGAACACTGAAGCTTTCTTT. Translating gives CASSSENTEAFF.

This sequence joins TRBV6-1 and TRBJ1-4; D is perhaps TRBD1 (5 bases). This CDR3 region has 14 residues. Per the germline V gene, CDR1 is MNHNS and CDR2 is SASEGT. Trimming stripped 6 bases from V and 3 bases from J, with 11 bases between. The CDR3 region is CASRGGAANEKLFF. The CDR3 DNA is TGTGCCAGCAGGGGGGGAGCTGCTAATGAAAAACTGTTTTTT.

This chain links TRBV11-3 with TRBJ1-1; D ambiguous. The CDR3 extends over 13 amino acids. From germline, CDR1 is SGHNT and CDR2 YENEEA. V was cut by 1 base and J by 3 bases, with 6 bases left in between. For the CDR3, the DNA is TGTGCCAGCAGCTTAGTATTCGACACTGAAGCTTTCTTT. This translates into CASSLVFDTEAFF.

This chain uses TRBV5-1 with TRBJ1-1; tentative D call: TRBD1 (5 bases). This CDR3 has 12 amino acids. Germline lookup yields CDR1 SGHRS and CDR2 YFSETQ. V shed 4 bases and J shed 6 bases, with 10 bases lying between them. CDR3 nucleotide sequence: TGCGCCAGCAGCGGGGACTCTGCTGAAGCTTTCTTT. Its translation: CASSGDSAEAFF. The full variable domain, rest sourced from reference TRBV5-1 and TRBJ1-1, is KAGVTQTPRYLIKTRGQQVTLSCSPISGHRSVSWYQQTPGQGLQFLFEYFSETQRNKGNFPGRFSGRQFSNSRSEMNVSTLELGDSALYLCASSGDSAEAFFGQGTRLTVV.

The V gene is TRBV6-2 or TRBV6-3, the J gene TRBJ1-2, with 9 bases identical to TRBD1. CDR1 MNHEY and CDR2 SVGEGT come from the germline V gene. The CDR3 length is 16 residues. V dropped 6 bases and J dropped 4; count of bases not matched to a gene: 12. The CDR3 loop reads CASSPEPTGGVYGYTF. As DNA, the CDR3 is TGTGCCAGCAGCCCCGAGCCGACAGGGGGAGTCTATGGCTACACCTTC.

The sample holds one count of this clone. CDR3 protein: CASSLGWGVQETQYF. In nucleotides, the CDR3 is TGTGCCAGCAGCTTAGGGTGGGGAGTACAAGAGACCCAGTACTTC. The rearrangement joins TRBV11-2 to TRBJ2-5, with a tentative D call TRBD2 (5 bases). Trimming left V 1 base short and J 2 bases short, with 11 bases between. Germline V gene sequence: CDR1 SGHAT, CDR2 FQNNGV. CDR3 length equals 15 residues.